The present T cell receptor beta chain was sequenced within a study of CD8+ T cells in alopecia areata. Treatment: oral pan-JAK inhibitor, 5-10 mg twice daily. Germline V gene lookup returns CDR1 LGHNA and CDR2 YSLEER. CDR3 length equals 13 residues. With 0 bases removed from V and 7 bases from J, the gap between germline ends came to 9 bases. This clone was detected a few times. Antigen specificity is unknown. Whole-study findings and limits: Lesional scalp, notably in alopecia totalis/universalis, had clonality above that of normal scalp.

Reverse transcription of extracted RNA yielded cDNA, which provided the sequencing template. Only in-frame clones appear in the TCRdb table, and some are missing; sequencing was by immunoSEQ multiplex PCR. The table has 200,000 to 250,000 clones, about 64% seen once. The specimen was CD4+ T cells sorted from blood, collected at week 4, from a patient treated with tofacitinib. The gene calls are TRBV4-3 and TRBJ1-1; D gene uncertain. This receptor was identified in a human donor with alopecia areata. CDR3 sequence reads: CASSQDPRLEAFF. CDR3 in DNA: TGCGCCAGCAGCCAAGATCCAAGACTTGAAGCTTTCTTT.